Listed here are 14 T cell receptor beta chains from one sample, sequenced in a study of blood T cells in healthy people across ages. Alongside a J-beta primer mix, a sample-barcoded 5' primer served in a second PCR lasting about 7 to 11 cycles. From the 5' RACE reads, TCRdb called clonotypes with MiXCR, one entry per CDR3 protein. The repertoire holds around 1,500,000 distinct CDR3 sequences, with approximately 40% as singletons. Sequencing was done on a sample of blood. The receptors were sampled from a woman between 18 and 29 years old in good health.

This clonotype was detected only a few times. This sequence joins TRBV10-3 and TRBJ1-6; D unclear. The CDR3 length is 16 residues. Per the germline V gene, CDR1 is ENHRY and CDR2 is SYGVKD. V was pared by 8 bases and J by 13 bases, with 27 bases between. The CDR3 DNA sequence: TGTGCCATCGGAAGCGGCTTAAGGACCGGGGAATCGCCCCTCCACTTT. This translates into CAIGSGLRTGESPLHF.

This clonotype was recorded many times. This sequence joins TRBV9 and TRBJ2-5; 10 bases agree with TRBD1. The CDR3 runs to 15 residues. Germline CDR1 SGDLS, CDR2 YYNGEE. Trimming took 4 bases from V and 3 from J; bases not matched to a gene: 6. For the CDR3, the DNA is TGTGCCAGCAGCCCCCGGACAGGGGGAGAAGAGACCCAGTACTTC. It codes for CASSPRTGGEETQYF. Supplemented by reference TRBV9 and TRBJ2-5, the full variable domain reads DSGVTQTPKHLITATGQRVTLRCSPRSGDLSVYWYQQSLDQGLQFLIQYYNGEERAKGNILERFSAQQFPDLHSELNLSSLELGDSALYFCASSPRTGGEETQYFGPGTRLLVL.

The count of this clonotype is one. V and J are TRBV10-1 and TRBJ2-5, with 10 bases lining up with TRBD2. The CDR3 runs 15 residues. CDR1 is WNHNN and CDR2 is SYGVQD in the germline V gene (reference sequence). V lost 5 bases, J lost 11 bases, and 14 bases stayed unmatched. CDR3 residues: CASSLSGGLENEQYF. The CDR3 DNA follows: TGCGCCAGCAGTCTTAGCGGGGGGCTCGAGAATGAGCAGTACTTC.

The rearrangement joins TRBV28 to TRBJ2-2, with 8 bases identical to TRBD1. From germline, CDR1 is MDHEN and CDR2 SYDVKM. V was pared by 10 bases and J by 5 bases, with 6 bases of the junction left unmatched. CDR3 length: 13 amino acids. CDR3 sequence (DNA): TGTGCCACCCAACAGGGGGGTACCGGGGAGCTGTTTTTT. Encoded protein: CATQQGGTGELFF. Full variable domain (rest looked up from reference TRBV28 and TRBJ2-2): DVKVTQSSRYLVKRTGEKVFLECVQDMDHENMFWYRQDPGLGLRLIYFSYDVKMKEKGDIPEGYSVSREKKERFSLILESASTNQTSMYLCATQQGGTGELFFGEGSRLTVL.

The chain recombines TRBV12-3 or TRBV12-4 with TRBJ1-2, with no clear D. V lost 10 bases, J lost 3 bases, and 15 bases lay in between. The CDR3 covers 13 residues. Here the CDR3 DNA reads TGTGCCACCGCACCCCGGACCTACTATGGCTACACCTTC. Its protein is CATAPRTYYGYTF.

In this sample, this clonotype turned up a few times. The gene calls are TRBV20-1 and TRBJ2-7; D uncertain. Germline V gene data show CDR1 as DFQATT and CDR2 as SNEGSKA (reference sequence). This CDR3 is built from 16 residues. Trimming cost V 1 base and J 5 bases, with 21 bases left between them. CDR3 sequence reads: CSARGDRIPPFDEQYF. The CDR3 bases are TGCAGTGCTAGAGGTGACCGAATTCCACCTTTTGACGAGCAGTACTTC.

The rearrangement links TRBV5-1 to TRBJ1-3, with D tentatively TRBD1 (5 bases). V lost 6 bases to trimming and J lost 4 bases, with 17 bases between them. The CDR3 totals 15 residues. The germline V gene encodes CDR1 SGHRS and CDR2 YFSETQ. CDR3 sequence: CASTLGVTEGNTIYF. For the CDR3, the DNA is TGCGCCAGCACCCTGGGGGTGACAGAAGGAAACACCATATATTTT. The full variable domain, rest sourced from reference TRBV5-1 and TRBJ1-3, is KAGVTQTPRYLIKTRGQQVTLSCSPISGHRSVSWYQQTPGQGLQFLFEYFSETQRNKGNFPGRFSGRQFSNSRSEMNVSTLELGDSALYLCASTLGVTEGNTIYFGEGSWLTVV.

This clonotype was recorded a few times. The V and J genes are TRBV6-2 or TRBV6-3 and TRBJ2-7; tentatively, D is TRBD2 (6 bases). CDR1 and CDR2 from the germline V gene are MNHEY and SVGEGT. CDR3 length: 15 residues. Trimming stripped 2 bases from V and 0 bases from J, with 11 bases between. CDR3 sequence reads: CASSYLRDSSYEQYF. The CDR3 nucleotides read TGTGCCAGCAGTTACCTCCGGGACTCCTCCTACGAGCAGTACTTC.

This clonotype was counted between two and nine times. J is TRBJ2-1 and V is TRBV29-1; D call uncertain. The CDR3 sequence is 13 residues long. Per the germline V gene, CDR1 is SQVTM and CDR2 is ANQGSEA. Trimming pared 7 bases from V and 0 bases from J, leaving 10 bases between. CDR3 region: CSEQASSYNEQFF. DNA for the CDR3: TGCAGCGAGCAGGCAAGCTCCTACAATGAGCAGTTCTTC.

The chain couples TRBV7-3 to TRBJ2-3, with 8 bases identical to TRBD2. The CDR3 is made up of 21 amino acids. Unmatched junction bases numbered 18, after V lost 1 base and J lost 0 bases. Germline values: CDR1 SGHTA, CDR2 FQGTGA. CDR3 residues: CASSLRPGAGGKLGSTDTQYF. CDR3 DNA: TGTGCCAGCAGCTTAAGACCCGGGGCGGGGGGAAAATTAGGAAGCACAGATACGCAGTATTTT.

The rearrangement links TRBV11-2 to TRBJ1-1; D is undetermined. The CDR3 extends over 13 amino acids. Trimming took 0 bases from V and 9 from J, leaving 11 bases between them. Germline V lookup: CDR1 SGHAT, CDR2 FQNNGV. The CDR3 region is CASSLDRQDQAFF. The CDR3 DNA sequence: TGTGCCAGCAGCTTAGATAGGCAGGATCAAGCTTTCTTT. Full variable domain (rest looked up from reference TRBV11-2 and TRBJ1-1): EAGVAQSPRYKIIEKRQSVAFWCNPISGHATLYWYQQILGQGPKLLIQFQNNGVVDDSQLPKDRFSAERLKGVDSTLKIQPAKLEDSAVYLCASSLDRQDQAFFGQGTRLTVV.

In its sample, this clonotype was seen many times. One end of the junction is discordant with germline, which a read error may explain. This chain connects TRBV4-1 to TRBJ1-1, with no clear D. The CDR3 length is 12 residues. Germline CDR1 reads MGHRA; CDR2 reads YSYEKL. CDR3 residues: CASSQENTEAFF. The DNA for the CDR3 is TGTGCCAGCAGCCAAGAGAACACTGAAGCTTTCTTT.

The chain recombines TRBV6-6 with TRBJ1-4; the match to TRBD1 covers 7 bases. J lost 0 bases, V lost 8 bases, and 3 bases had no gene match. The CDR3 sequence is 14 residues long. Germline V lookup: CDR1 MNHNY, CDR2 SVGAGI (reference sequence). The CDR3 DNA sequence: TGTGCCAGCCAAGGGGGCGCAACTAATGAAAAACTGTTTTTT. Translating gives CASQGGATNEKLFF.

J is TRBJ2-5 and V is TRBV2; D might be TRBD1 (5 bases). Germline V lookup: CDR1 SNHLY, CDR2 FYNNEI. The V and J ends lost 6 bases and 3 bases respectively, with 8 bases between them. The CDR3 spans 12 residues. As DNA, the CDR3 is TGTGCCAGCAGGACAGACAAAGAGACCCAGTACTTC. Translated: CASRTDKETQYF.